A selection of T cell receptor beta chains follows, all from one sample in a study of CD8 T cells in ankylosing spondylitis. TCRdb used MiXCR to reprocess the 5' RACE reads, holding one entry per CDR3 protein. Counted here are 310,000 or so distinct CDR3 sequences, around 18% occurring once; the ten biggest clones make up 7.8%. Sequencing used blood, either unsorted or a sorted T cell fraction (not recorded which). The receptors were gathered from a male donor with ankylosing spondylitis or in good health (not recorded which). Each CDR3 is given with its conserved first and last residue. A D gene is named only where the DNA matches it firmly. The size of a clone is reported for some rows only, either as once, few or many, or as a class for expanded clones.

abundance,v_gene,j_gene,d_gene,CDR3nt,CDR3aa
.,TRBV12-3/TRBV12-4,TRBJ2-5,TRBD2,TGTGCCAGCAGTTTAACTAGCGGGAAACAAGAGACCCAGTACTTC,CASSLTSGKQETQYF
.,TRBV27,TRBJ2-5,.,TGTGCCAGCAGCAGACAGGTGGAAGAGACCCAGTACTTC,CASSRQVEETQYF
many,TRBV4-1,TRBJ2-1,TRBD1,TGCGCCAGCAGCCAGGGACAGGGGTTTGAGCAGTTCTTC,CASSQGQGFEQFF
.,TRBV24-1,TRBJ1-2,TRBD1,TGTGCCACCAGTGACCCGACAGGGGCCGACAGTGGCTACACCTTC,CATSDPTGADSGYTF
few,TRBV5-1,TRBJ2-1,.,TGCGCCAGCAGCTGGGGGAGCAGATCCTACAATGAGCAGTTCTTC,CASSWGSRSYNEQFF
few,TRBV20-1,TRBJ2-1,TRBD2,TGCAGTGCTGGGACTAGCGGGGTCAATGAGCAGTTCTTC,CSAGTSGVNEQFF
few,TRBV15,TRBJ1-1,.,TGTGCCACCAGCAGAGACAGGGCTATGAACACTGAAGCTTTCTTT,CATSRDRAMNTEAFF
few,TRBV4-1,TRBJ2-3,.,TGCGCCAGCAGCCAAGGGGACGTCCTGAGCACAGATACGCAGTATTTT,CASSQGDVLSTDTQYF
few,TRBV6-5,TRBJ1-2,.,TGTGCCAGCAGTTCGGACTTTTCGGGCTACACCTTC,CASSSDFSGYTF
few,TRBV2,TRBJ2-2,TRBD1,TGTGCCAGCAGTGAGCTGAACAGGGGTTTATCCGGGGAGCTGTTTTTT,CASSELNRGLSGELFF
few,TRBV5-1,TRBJ2-5,.,TGCGCCAGCAGCTTGACACTCCTACAAGAGACCCAGTACTTC,CASSLTLLQETQYF
few,TRBV20-1,TRBJ1-5,.,TGCAGTGCTTCGGTGGTGAGACCCAATAGCAATCAGCCCCAGCATTTT,CSASVVRPNSNQPQHF
.,TRBV12-3/TRBV12-4,TRBJ1-4,.,TGTGCCAGCAGCCCCGGCAGTCTAACTAATGAAAAACTGTTTTTT,CASSPGSLTNEKLFF
.,TRBV9,TRBJ2-1,.,TGTGCCAGCAGCGTAGAACATGGGGTCTTCGGGCAGTTCTTC,CASSVEHGVFGQFF
.,TRBV6-1,TRBJ2-3,.,TGTGCCAGCATAAGCTCCCTCGGGGATACGCAGTATTTT,CASISSLGDTQYF
.,TRBV5-1,TRBJ1-6,TRBD1,TGCGCCAGCAGCTTGTCGGGGACAGGGAATTCACCCCTCCACTTT,CASSLSGTGNSPLHF
many,TRBV24-1,TRBJ2-5,.,TGTGCCACCATGACGACAGGAGGACAGACCCAGTACTTC,CATMTTGGQTQYF
.,TRBV20-1,TRBJ1-3,.,TGCAGTGCTAGAGGGGCCGCCATATATTTT,CSARGAAIYF
.,TRBV15,TRBJ2-3,.,TGTGCCACCAGCAGAGAGTGGAGGCCCGAGGTAGTCACAGATACGCAGTATTTT,CATSREWRPEVVTDTQYF
few,TRBV12-3/TRBV12-4,TRBJ2-1,.,TGTGCCAGCAGGAAGACAGCGTACAATGAGCAGTTCTTC,CASRKTAYNEQFF
.,TRBV7-9,TRBJ2-3,TRBD2,TGTGCCAGCAGCTTACGACTAGCGGCGGAGGGCACAGATACGCAGTATTTT,CASSLRLAAEGTDTQYF
few,TRBV5-1,TRBJ2-1,.,TGCGCCAGCAGCTCCAAAAGCTCCTACAATGAGCAGTTCTTC,CASSSKSSYNEQFF
many,TRBV20-1,TRBJ2-3,.,TGCAGTGCAGTGGCTGTTACTTTGGGTGCGCAGTATTTT,CSAVAVTLGAQYF
.,TRBV18,TRBJ2-1,TRBD2,TGTGCCAGCTCACCACCTAGGGCGGGAGGGTACGACAATGAGCAGTTCTTC,CASSPPRAGGYDNEQFF
few,TRBV12-3/TRBV12-4,TRBJ1-2,.,TGTGCCAGCAGCCCCGACAGAGCTAGTTTCTATGGCTACACCTTC,CASSPDRASFYGYTF
.,TRBV5-6,TRBJ2-3,TRBD1,TGTGCCAGCAGCAGAAGGACAGGGGCAACCACAGATACGCAGTATTTT,CASSRRTGATTDTQYF
.,TRBV6-5,TRBJ2-2,.,TGTGCCAGCACCGATCCTATCGGGGAGCTGTTTTTT,CASTDPIGELFF
.,TRBV14,TRBJ1-1,.,TGTGCCAGCAGCCAAAGCAGGGCGACTGAAGCTTTCTTT,CASSQSRATEAFF
few,TRBV28,TRBJ2-5,TRBD1,TGTGCCAGCACCCGCGACAGGGTTGTCGAGACCCAGTACTTC,CASTRDRVVETQYF
few,TRBV6-1,TRBJ2-1,TRBD2,TGTGCCAGCAGTCGAAGGGAGGGAGGCTACAATGAGCAGTTCTTC,CASSRREGGYNEQFF
.,TRBV6-5,TRBJ1-3,.,TGTGCCAGCAGTTACTCGAGGGATGGAAACACCATATATTTT,CASSYSRDGNTIYF
many,TRBV7-8,TRBJ2-1,.,TGTGCCAGCAGCTCCCATGCCAGACTTGCCTACAATGAGCAGTTCTTC,CASSSHARLAYNEQFF
.,TRBV5-1,TRBJ2-3,TRBD1,TGCGCCAGCAGCAAGCCGACAGGGGGCACAGATACGCAGTATTTT,CASSKPTGGTDTQYF
.,TRBV5-1,TRBJ2-3,.,TGCGCCAGCATGCGGGGCGGCACAGATACGCAGTATTTT,CASMRGGTDTQYF
few,TRBV5-1,TRBJ2-2,TRBD2,TGCGCCAGCAGCCCTTTTTCCGGGACTAGTACCGGGGAGCTGTTTTTT,CASSPFSGTSTGELFF
.,TRBV20-1,TRBJ1-1,.,TGCAGTGCTAGAGATCGGATAACAGGGTTGGGTACTGAAGCTTTCTTT,CSARDRITGLGTEAFF
.,TRBV11-2,TRBJ2-5,TRBD2,TGTGCCAGCAGCTCCGGGACTAGCGGGAGGGGTGAGACCCAGTACTTC,CASSSGTSGRGETQYF
.,TRBV12-3/TRBV12-4,TRBJ1-3,.,TGTGCCAGTCGTACCTCAGCGTCTGGAAACACCATATATTTT,CASRTSASGNTIYF
many,TRBV5-1,TRBJ2-1,.,TGCGCCAGCAGCTTGGGAGACCTTACCCCTGTGGGGGACAATGAGCAGTTCTTC,CASSLGDLTPVGDNEQFF
few,TRBV7-3,TRBJ2-1,TRBD1,TGTGCCAGCAGCTTAAAGTGGGCCGGGACAGCGAAGAACAATGAGCAGTTCTTC,CASSLKWAGTAKNNEQFF
.,TRBV18,TRBJ1-1,.,TGTGCCAGCTCACGATGGACGGAGAACACTGAAGCTTTCTTT,CASSRWTENTEAFF